These 20 T cell receptor beta chains were all obtained from the same sample, sequenced in a study of blood T cell repertoires in COVID-19. Profiling relied on immunoSEQ multiplex PCR, and the TCRdb table lists in-frame clones only, not all of them. The profile covers hundreds of thousands of clones, with around 85% appearing a single time and under 0.9% taken by the ten largest. The source material was peripheral blood. Receptors originate from a man between 40 and 49 years old with acute or convalescent COVID-19.

V and J are TRBV18 and TRBJ1-1, with 8 bases that match TRBD1. The germline CDR1 and CDR2 sequences are KGHSH and LQKENI. The CDR3 is 14 amino acids. Germline trimming cut 3 bases from V and 3 bases from J; bases unmatched to any gene: 3. The CDR3 protein is CASSPADRDTEAFF. CDR3 coding DNA: TGTGCCAGCTCACCCGCGGACAGGGACACTGAAGCTTTCTTT.

This chain connects TRBV20-1 to TRBJ2-3; 8 bases align to TRBD2. This CDR3 has 16 amino acids. V dropped 3 bases and J dropped 0; count of bases not matched to a gene: 8. CDR1 and CDR2 (germline): DFQATT, SNEGSKA (reference sequence). CDR3 amino acids: CSASGERGSSTDTQYF. CDR3 DNA: TGCAGTGCTAGTGGTGAGCGGGGGTCTAGCACAGATACGCAGTATTTT.

The rearrangement links TRBV11-2 to TRBJ2-7, with a weak D call TRBD1 (6 bases). The V gene's germline CDR1 is SGHAT and CDR2 FQNNGV. The ends were cut back, 6 bases at V and 5 bases at J, with 17 bases in the middle. The CDR3 spans 14 residues. In nucleotides, the CDR3 is TGTGCCAGCAGATCGAGCAGGGGCAACCACGAGCAGTACTTC. It yields the protein CASRSSRGNHEQYF.

V usage is TRBV27 and J usage is TRBJ1-1; 7 positions match TRBD1. J was trimmed by 4 bases and V by 10 bases; bases with no gene match: 12. CDR3 size: 14 residues. Germline V CDR1 and CDR2: MNHEY, SMNVEV (reference sequence). CDR3 sequence reads: CATRDSWWGTEAFF. CDR3 sequence (DNA): TGTGCCACCCGGGACAGTTGGTGGGGCACTGAAGCTTTCTTT.

The CDR3 loop reads CASSRLARTDTQYF. The CDR3 DNA follows: TGTGCCAGCAGCAGACTAGCAAGGACAGATACGCAGTATTTT. The rearrangement joins TRBV5-8 to TRBJ2-3, with TRBD2 identical over 7 bases. V lost 4 bases to trimming and J lost 3 bases; unmatched junction nucleotides: 5. This CDR3 region has 14 residues. Germline V gives CDR1 SGHTS, CDR2 YDEGEE.

V usage is TRBV19 and J usage is TRBJ2-3; a weak D match, TRBD1 (5 bases). Germline V gene sequence: CDR1 LNHDA, CDR2 SQIVND (reference sequence). Between the trimmed V and J ends, which lost 8 bases and 0 bases, there was a span of 12 bases. CDR3 length equals 14 residues. The CDR3 nucleotides are TGTGCCAGTGGCTCGGACACAAGCACAGATACGCAGTATTTT. Translating it yields CASGSDTSTDTQYF.

J is TRBJ2-2 and V is TRBV27, with 10 bases fitting TRBD1. J was trimmed by 4 bases and V by 2 bases; bases with no gene match: 7. This CDR3 spans 17 amino acids. CDR1 and CDR2 from the germline V gene are MNHEY and SMNVEV (reference sequence). The CDR3, as DNA: TGTGCCAGCAGTTTAAGAACGTGGACAGGGGGCACCGGGGAGCTGTTTTTT. This translates into CASSLRTWTGGTGELFF.

The V gene is TRBV11-1, the J gene TRBJ2-3; weak D call: TRBD1 (6 bases). The germline gives CDR1 SGHAT, CDR2 FQDESV (reference sequence). The length of the CDR3 is 16 residues. V dropped 5 bases and J dropped 1 base, with 16 bases sitting between them. The CDR3 DNA reads as TGTGCCAGCAGCCCCCTACAGGGAAAGGGCACAGATACGCAGTATTTT. Translated, it gives CASSPLQGKGTDTQYF.

The V gene is TRBV5-4, the J gene TRBJ1-5; possible D gene TRBD1, 6 bases. The germline CDR1 and CDR2 sequences are SGHNT and YYREEE (reference sequence). V shed 4 bases and J shed 5 bases, with 10 bases lying between them. The length of the CDR3 is 13 residues. CDR3: CASSQGSHQPQHF. Written as DNA, the CDR3 is TGTGCCAGCAGCCAGGGGTCCCATCAGCCCCAGCATTTT.

Here the CDR3 DNA reads TGTGCCAGCAGCCCGTTGAGTTCGAACACTGAAGCTTTCTTT. It codes for CASSPLSSNTEAFF. J is TRBJ1-1 and V is TRBV7-6, with D unresolved. V lost 5 bases, J lost 1 base, and 11 bases lay in between. This CDR3 is built from 14 residues. Per the germline V gene, CDR1 is SGHVS and CDR2 is FNYEAQ.

The chain joins TRBV7-9 to TRBJ2-2; D might be TRBD1 (6 bases). Trimming removed 6 bases at V and 0 bases at J, with 11 bases between. The CDR3 covers 15 residues. CDR1 is SEHNR and CDR2 is FQNEAQ in the germline V gene (reference sequence). The CDR3 nucleotides read TGTGCCAGCAGAAACAGGGTCGCGAACACCGGGGAGCTGTTTTTT. The encoded protein is CASRNRVANTGELFF.

This clone was counted a single time. The rearrangement joins TRBV2 to TRBJ2-4, with 7 positions matching TRBD1. The CDR3 sequence is 17 residues long. After removal of 11 bases from V and 0 bases from J, the junction contained 16 bases not matched to a gene. From germline, CDR1 is SNHLY and CDR2 FYNNEI. The CDR3 is CACSGQLITIAKNIQYF. The CDR3 nucleotides read TGTGCCTGTTCGGGACAGTTAATCACCATAGCCAAAAACATTCAGTACTTC.

This clone was counted a few times. V usage is TRBV7-9 and J usage is TRBJ1-3; D is unresolved. V was pared by 4 bases and J by 4 bases, with 20 bases between. CDR3 size: 17 residues. Germline V lookup: CDR1 SEHNR, CDR2 FQNEAQ (reference sequence). In DNA, the CDR3 is TGTGCCAGCAGCTCAACCCAAACAAGAGGGTCAGGAAACACCATATATTTT. It specifies CASSSTQTRGSGNTIYF.

V is TRBV19 and J is TRBJ1-6; D unclear. The ends were cut back, 3 bases at V and 6 bases at J, with 9 bases in the middle. Germline values: CDR1 LNHDA, CDR2 SQIVND (reference sequence). CDR3 length: 14 amino acids. CDR3 DNA sequence: TGTGCCAGTAGTATTACCGGGGTTAATTCACCCCTCCACTTT. Translated: CASSITGVNSPLHF.

This chain links TRBV2 with TRBJ1-5, with D tentatively TRBD1 (6 bases). The germline V gene has CDR1 SNHLY and CDR2 FYNNEI. The V end lost 2 bases, the J end lost 4 bases, and 9 bases lay between the germline ends. The CDR3 runs 14 residues. For the CDR3, the DNA is TGTGCCAGCAGTGAAAGAGGGGGTAATCAGCCCCAGCATTTT. This codes for CASSERGGNQPQHF.

This clone showed up just once. The chain uses TRBV19 and TRBJ2-1, with unresolved D. The CDR3 is 14 residues long. V was cut by 7 bases and J by 6 bases, with 16 bases left in between. The germline V gene has CDR1 LNHDA and CDR2 SQIVND (reference sequence). For the CDR3, the DNA is TGTGCCAGTAAAATAGGTCCACCAGGCAATGAGCAGTTCTTC. This codes for CASKIGPPGNEQFF.

The chain employs TRBV2 and TRBJ1-1, with a possible D match to TRBD1 (5 bases). Germline values: CDR1 SNHLY, CDR2 FYNNEI. V lost 2 bases and J 5 bases, leaving 15 bases between the germline ends. CDR3 length: 15 residues. This CDR3 reads CASSELGGEGTEAFF. As DNA, the CDR3 is TGTGCCAGCAGTGAATTGGGAGGGGAGGGAACTGAAGCTTTCTTT.

The chain links TRBV13 to TRBJ2-5, with a tentative D call TRBD1 (5 bases). This CDR3 is built from 13 residues. V was pared by 6 bases and J by 4 bases, with 12 bases between. Germline CDR1 reads PRHDT; CDR2 reads FYEKMQ (reference sequence). CDR3 DNA: TGTGCCAGCAGGGAAAGGGGCAGAGAGACCCAGTACTTC. Amino acid sequence: CASRERGRETQYF.

The rearrangement links TRBV15 to TRBJ2-3, with a possible D match to TRBD2 (5 bases). Per germline, CDR1 LNHNV and CDR2 YYDKDF (reference sequence). V lost 6 bases, J lost 2 bases, and 15 bases lay in between. The CDR3 has 15 residues. The CDR3 sequence is CATRLDYHITDTQYF. DNA of the CDR3: TGTGCCACCAGGCTCGACTACCACATCACAGATACGCAGTATTTT.

This clone is a singleton in its sample. The chain has TRBV6-5 and TRBJ2-1; unclear D gene. The CDR3 length is 15 residues. Trimming removed 2 bases from V and 5 bases from J, with 13 bases in between. Germline-derived CDR1 and CDR2 are MNHEY and SVGAGI. The chain's CDR3 is CASSYDQRSHNEQFF. CDR3 nucleotides: TGTGCCAGCAGTTACGACCAGCGTTCTCACAATGAGCAGTTCTTC.